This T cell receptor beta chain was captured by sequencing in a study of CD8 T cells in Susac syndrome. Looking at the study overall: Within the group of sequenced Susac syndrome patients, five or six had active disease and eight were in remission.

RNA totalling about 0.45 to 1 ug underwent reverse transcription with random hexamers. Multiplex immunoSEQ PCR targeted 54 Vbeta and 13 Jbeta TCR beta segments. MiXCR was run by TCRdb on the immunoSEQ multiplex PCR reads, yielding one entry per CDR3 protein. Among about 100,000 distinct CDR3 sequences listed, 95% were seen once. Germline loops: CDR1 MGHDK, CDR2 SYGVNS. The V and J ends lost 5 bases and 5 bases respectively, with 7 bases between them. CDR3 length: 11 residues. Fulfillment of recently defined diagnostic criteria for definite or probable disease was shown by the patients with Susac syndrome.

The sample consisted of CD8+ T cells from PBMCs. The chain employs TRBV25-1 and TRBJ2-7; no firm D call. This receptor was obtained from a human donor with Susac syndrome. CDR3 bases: TGTGCCAGCAGTCTTTTCCACGAGCAGTACTTC. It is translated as CASSLFHEQYF.